The rows below give T cell receptor beta chains drawn from one sample of a study of blood T cells in healthy people across ages. MiXCR, run by TCRdb on the 5' RACE reads, gives a single entry per CDR3 protein. There are approximately 800,000 distinct CDR3 sequences in the sample; roughly 25% occur only once, and over 2.5% lies in the top ten. In addition, the sample was reused for a study of T cells of mothers and their children.

The specimen sequenced was blood. The receptors here all came from a boy younger than 18 in good health. The CDR3 runs from the conserved cysteine through the conserved F or W. Fields, in order: CDR3 protein, CDR3 DNA, clone size, V gene, D gene, J gene. The D gene is left open where the match is weak. Clone size is not always given. Where it is, it says once, few, many or a class for expanded clones.

CASSLGAAGADGYTF | TGTGCCAGCAGTTTAGGAGCGGCAGGGGCGGATGGCTACACCTTC | few | TRBV12-3/TRBV12-4 | NA | TRBJ1-2
CASSYGQVATEAFF | TGTGCCAGCAGTTACGGCCAGGTAGCCACTGAAGCTTTCTTT | few | TRBV6-5 | NA | TRBJ1-1
CSASKQGEVNSPLHF | TGCAGTGCTAGTAAGCAGGGAGAGGTGAATTCACCCCTCCACTTT | NA | TRBV20-1 | NA | TRBJ1-6
CASSSCPGAHEQFF | TGTGCCAGCAGTTCATGCCCGGGGGCGCATGAGCAGTTCTTC | few | TRBV11-1 | NA | TRBJ2-1
CASSLDSTGWVNTEAFF | TGCGCCAGCAGCTTGGACTCTACCGGATGGGTGAACACTGAAGCTTTCTTT | few | TRBV5-1 | NA | TRBJ1-1
CASSFGVSKNIQYF | TGTGCCAGCAGTTTCGGGGTATCCAAAAACATTCAGTACTTC | NA | TRBV12-3/TRBV12-4 | NA | TRBJ2-4
CASSPTGQFHRHGYTF | TGTGCCAGCAGCCCTACCGGACAGTTTCATCGTCATGGCTACACCTTC | NA | TRBV3-1 | NA | TRBJ1-2
CASSQRQGADGYTF | TGTGCCAGCAGTCAGCGACAGGGGGCCGATGGCTACACCTTC | NA | TRBV12-3/TRBV12-4 | TRBD1 | TRBJ1-2
CATDRYPGNEQFF | TGTGCCACCGACAGATACCCGGGGAATGAGCAGTTCTTC | NA | TRBV15 | NA | TRBJ2-1
CASSQEPETQYF | TGTGCCAGCAGCCAAGAGCCCGAGACCCAGTACTTC | NA | TRBV3-1 | NA | TRBJ2-5
CASSQAGTNTEAFF | TGTGCCAGCAGCCAAGCGGGAACGAACACTGAAGCTTTCTTT | few | TRBV3-1 | NA | TRBJ1-1
CASSSHPGQVIFADTQYF | TGTGCCAGCAGTTCCCATCCGGGACAGGTAATTTTCGCAGATACGCAGTATTTT | many | TRBV28 | TRBD1 | TRBJ2-3
CSAREGGVTGTNEKLFF | TGCAGTGCTAGAGAGGGAGGGGTGACAGGAACTAATGAAAAACTGTTTTTT | NA | TRBV20-1 | NA | TRBJ1-4
CSAREDRVGEKLFF | TGCAGTGCTAGAGAAGACAGGGTTGGAGAAAAACTGTTTTTT | NA | TRBV20-1 | TRBD1 | TRBJ1-4
CASSLWGQSYGYTF | TGCGCCAGCAGCTTGTGGGGACAGTCTTATGGCTACACCTTC | NA | TRBV5-1 | TRBD1 | TRBJ1-2
CASSTSSTTGKSYNEQFF | TGTGCCAGCAGCACATCGAGTACGACAGGGAAATCCTACAATGAGCAGTTCTTC | NA | TRBV9 | TRBD1 | TRBJ2-1
CASSLGAVIAGETQYF | TGCGCCAGCAGCTTGGGAGCGGTAATAGCCGGAGAGACCCAGTACTTC | NA | TRBV5-1 | NA | TRBJ2-5
CASGLMANTEAFF | TGTGCTAGTGGTTTGATGGCGAACACTGAAGCTTTCTTT | few | TRBV12-5 | NA | TRBJ1-1
CASSFVNYGYTF | TGTGCCAGCAGCTTCGTGAACTATGGCTACACCTTC | NA | TRBV7-9 | NA | TRBJ1-2
CASGRAAGEAYNEPFF | TGTGCTAGTGGCCGGGCGGCAGGGGAGGCTTACAATGAGCCGTTCTTC | NA | TRBV12-5 | NA | TRBJ2-1
CAISQGLGGQETQYF | TGTGCCATCAGTCAGGGGTTGGGGGGCCAAGAGACCCAGTACTTC | few | TRBV10-3 | NA | TRBJ2-5
CASSFGTMGEQFF | TGTGCCAGCAGTTTTGGAACAATGGGGGAACAGTTCTTC | NA | TRBV12-3/TRBV12-4 | NA | TRBJ2-1
CSASRDRGAETQYF | TGCAGTGCTAGCCGGGACAGGGGCGCGGAGACCCAGTACTTC | NA | TRBV20-1 | TRBD1 | TRBJ2-5
CAWSGLAGSHEQYF | TGTGCCTGGAGTGGACTAGCGGGGTCCCACGAGCAGTACTTC | few | TRBV30 | TRBD2 | TRBJ2-7
CAAGLAGYNGQFF | TGTGCCGCCGGATTAGCGGGGTACAATGGGCAGTTCTTC | NA | TRBV12-3/TRBV12-4 | TRBD2 | TRBJ2-1
CASSTRTGNYGYTF | TGTGCCAGCAGCACCCGGACAGGGAACTATGGCTACACCTTC | NA | TRBV5-5 | TRBD1 | TRBJ1-2
CASRPYEGTTEAFF | TGTGCCAGCCGTCCTTACGAGGGAACCACTGAAGCTTTCTTT | NA | TRBV27 | NA | TRBJ1-1
CASSRTTAANTGELFF | TGTGCCAGCAGTAGAACGACGGCAGCGAACACCGGGGAGCTGTTTTTT | few | TRBV12-3/TRBV12-4 | NA | TRBJ2-2
CASSLLRRQGGGNTIYF | TGTGCCAGCAGTCTATTGCGACGACAGGGAGGAGGAAACACCATATATTTT | NA | TRBV6-1 | TRBD1 | TRBJ1-3
CSVIGAGIEKLFF | TGCAGCGTAATTGGGGCAGGGATTGAAAAACTGTTTTTT | NA | TRBV29-1 | NA | TRBJ1-4
CASAGQAINEQFF | TGCGCCAGTGCGGGACAGGCCATCAATGAGCAGTTCTTC | NA | TRBV10-1 | TRBD1 | TRBJ2-1
CASTPAGRTQKYNEQFF | TGTGCCAGCACCCCGGCGGGTAGGACGCAGAAATACAATGAGCAGTTCTTC | medium-sized | TRBV28 | NA | TRBJ2-1
CASSYGTSGETDTQYF | TGTGCCAGCAGTTACGGGACTAGCGGGGAGACAGATACGCAGTATTTT | NA | TRBV6-6 | TRBD2 | TRBJ2-3
CASAGARDQPQHF | TGTGCCAGCGCCGGGGCTCGGGATCAGCCCCAGCATTTT | few | TRBV6-5 | NA | TRBJ1-5
CASSLDLQVQETQYF | TGTGCCAGCAGCTTAGATTTGCAGGTCCAAGAGACCCAGTACTTC | NA | TRBV11-1 | NA | TRBJ2-5
CASSPRTVGNYGYTF | TGTGCCAGCAGTCCTCGGACAGTTGGTAACTATGGCTACACCTTC | NA | TRBV28 | NA | TRBJ1-2
CSAPLDVHEQYF | TGCAGTGCTCCCCTCGACGTCCACGAGCAGTACTTC | NA | TRBV20-1 | NA | TRBJ2-7
CASSLREISYEQYF | TGTGCCAGCAGCTTACGGGAGATCTCATACGAGCAGTACTTC | NA | TRBV7-6 | NA | TRBJ2-7
CASRLGGGTSPLHF | TGTGCCAGCAGGCTAGGCGGGGGGACTTCACCCCTCCACTTT | few | TRBV6-6 | NA | TRBJ1-6
CATSIQRWNTEAFF | TGTGCCACCAGCATCCAAAGATGGAACACTGAAGCTTTCTTT | once | TRBV15 | NA | TRBJ1-1
CSAQSRPTAPLNEQFF | TGCAGTGCTCAATCCCGCCCGACAGCTCCCCTCAATGAGCAGTTCTTC | NA | TRBV20-1 | NA | TRBJ2-1
CASSSDGIWGYTF | TGTGCCAGCAGTTCCGACGGAATATGGGGCTACACCTTC | NA | TRBV28 | NA | TRBJ1-2
CASSVAGSQETQYF | TGTGCCAGCAGCGTAGCCGGCTCCCAAGAGACCCAGTACTTC | many | TRBV9 | NA | TRBJ2-5
CSVTDSRRTEAFF | TGCAGCGTTACCGACAGCCGGAGGACTGAAGCTTTCTTT | few | TRBV29-1 | NA | TRBJ1-1
CACSSRDSHKTNTGELFF | TGTGCCTGCAGTTCCCGGGACAGTCATAAAACGAACACCGGGGAGCTGTTTTTT | NA | TRBV27 | TRBD1 | TRBJ2-2
CASSFPGDTQYF | TGTGCCAGCAGTTTTCCCGGAGATACGCAGTATTTT | few | TRBV12-3/TRBV12-4 | NA | TRBJ2-3
CASSLVGRIYEQYF | TGTGCCAGCAGCTTGGTAGGGAGAATTTACGAGCAGTACTTC | NA | TRBV5-5 | NA | TRBJ2-7
CASSGSGNTIYF | TGTGCCAGCAGCGGTTCTGGAAACACCATATATTTT | many | TRBV12-3/TRBV12-4 | NA | TRBJ1-3
CSASPPWDEETQYF | TGCAGTGCTAGCCCCCCCTGGGACGAAGAGACCCAGTACTTC | many | TRBV20-1 | NA | TRBJ2-5
CASSLAGRGYQETQYF | TGTGCCAGCAGTTTGGCGGGAAGAGGGTACCAAGAGACCCAGTACTTC | few | TRBV12-3/TRBV12-4 | NA | TRBJ2-5
CASSYDRGSNYGYTF | TGTGCCAGCAGTTACGACAGGGGGAGTAACTATGGCTACACCTTC | NA | TRBV6-5 | TRBD1 | TRBJ1-2
CASRTGPQAYNEQFF | TGTGCCAGCAGAACGGGCCCCCAGGCCTACAATGAGCAGTTCTTC | NA | TRBV6-1 | NA | TRBJ2-1
CASSEVGSLGLREQYF | TGTGCCAGCAGTGAAGTTGGTTCCCTGGGACTACGAGAGCAGTACTTC | few | TRBV25-1 | TRBD2 | TRBJ2-7
CASSFAGDYEQYF | TGTGCCAGCAGCTTTGCAGGAGACTACGAGCAGTACTTC | few | TRBV5-5 | NA | TRBJ2-7
CASSERRGGGELFF | TGCGCCAGCAGTGAGCGAAGGGGCGGCGGGGAGCTGTTTTTT | NA | TRBV10-1 | NA | TRBJ2-2
CASSFISGNTEAFF | TGTGCCAGCAGCTTTATTTCAGGGAACACTGAAGCTTTCTTT | NA | TRBV5-6 | NA | TRBJ1-1
CASSEWGQGPTGELFF | TGTGCCAGCAGTGAATGGGGACAGGGTCCCACCGGGGAGCTGTTTTTT | once | TRBV25-1 | TRBD1 | TRBJ2-2
CASKPISPRDRESLRSTGELFF | TGTGCCAGTAAACCTATTAGTCCCCGGGACAGGGAATCCTTGCGGTCCACCGGGGAGCTGTTTTTT | few | TRBV12-3/TRBV12-4 | TRBD1 | TRBJ2-2
CSGYGPGLTTDTQYF | TGCAGTGGGTACGGACCGGGACTTACCACAGATACGCAGTATTTT | once | TRBV20-1 | NA | TRBJ2-3
CASSQSGANYGYTF | TGTGCCAGCAGCCAATCGGGAGCTAACTATGGCTACACCTTC | few | TRBV14 | NA | TRBJ1-2